What follows describes a single T cell receptor (beta chain). This may come from a read error, since a much larger clone is one base off. There are 15 residues in the CDR3. Germline CDR1 SGHTA, CDR2 FQGNSA. A J-beta primer mix and a sample-barcoded 5' primer were used in a second PCR of about 7 to 12 cycles. Via MiXCR, TCRdb re-called the 5' RACE reads, giving one row per CDR3 protein. Among about 1 million distinct CDR3 sequences listed, 40% to 50% were seen once. The source of the sample is a study of blood T cells in healthy people across ages. This receptor was obtained from a woman aged 60-70 years in good health. The chain recombines TRBV7-2 with TRBJ2-3, with TRBD2 identical over 8 bases. Sample: blood. The CDR3 DNA reads TGTGCCGGCAGCTCCATAGCGGGAATCACAGATACGCAGTATTTT. Its translation is CAGSSIAGITDTQYF.